This T cell receptor (beta chain) was sequenced in a study of cytomegalovirus exposure and HLA in healthy donors (TCRdb year 2017). General notes on the study: An earlier analysis of roughly 570 of the donors reported approximately 300 Gb of sequence data and roughly 120 million unique TCR beta sequences obtained from about 170 million T cells. A handful of DR-DQ haplotypes were handled as single units for association and clustering because linkage in the cohort was strong. HLA typing included class I and class II loci at four-digit resolution. Roughly 300 gigabases of sequencing data and tens of millions of unique TCR sequences were included in an early release covering over 600 HLA-typed donors. Using immunosequencing, the study profiled T cell repertoires from 666 subjects and related those repertoires to cytomegalovirus serostatus. On average, approximately 250,000 unique TCR beta nucleotide sequences were sequenced per donor among about 400 genotyped donors of the cohort, with approximately 18% of those sequences being non-productive. Besides the first cohort of some 670 subjects, a separate validation cohort made up of over 100 different subjects was used. Among the roughly 400 genotyped donors, roughly 80% belonged to the genetic ancestry cluster associated with self-reported Caucasian donors. The aim of the study was to test whether cataloging public T cell receptors could identify signatures of past pathogen exposure. The study combined high-throughput TCR immunosequencing, statistical association of individual TCRs with disease status, and machine learning to predict cytomegalovirus infection status. A later genetic analysis used genome-wide SNP genotypes for about 65% of the roughly 700 donors, treating that subset as a discovery cohort. An earlier analysis of 587 of the donors applied high-throughput TCR beta sequencing to assess whether each TCR beta V gene segment acted as functional or pseudogenic. Donor age, sex, ethnicity and CMV serostatus were compiled alongside the repertoire data. The number of donors typed differed by locus, with about 629-630 for A, B, C, DRB1 and DQB1, more than 500 for DQA1, about 610 for DPA1, and 450 to 480 for DPB1. All discovery cohort repertoires had been generated using a single sequencing platform. The later analysis used no new phenotypic data to find candidate immune exposures, relying instead on TCR beta sequences and their occurrence across donors. To study patterns of TCR occurrence, a later analysis re-analyzed previously published TCR beta repertoires from just over 650 donors and added high-resolution HLA genotyping. Summary of the overall study and its limitations: The only immune exposure information available for the cohort was CMV serostatus. Most TCR sequences were seen in very few donors, while some public TCRs were found in many individuals. The sequencing pipeline was judged likely to have produced a cluster of highly shared sequence variants as a technical artifact. In a later analysis, the rate of TCR association differed among HLA loci, with DRB1 alleles having the most associated TCRs and HLA-C alleles having the fewest. This cohort had only TCR beta chains sequenced, and the lack of alpha or paired-chain data limited which features could be detected. Correlated functional status among segregating V segments might reflect linkage disequilibrium, but an unknown experimental factor could not be ruled out. An association between a missense DCLRE1C variant and V-gene and J-gene trimming of TCR beta chains was found in a later genetic analysis and replicated in an independent cohort. A further reported finding was that TCR beta sequences accurately predicted the HLA-A and HLA-B alleles for most subjects in the first cohort. In both the original and validation cohorts, the classifier was reported to diagnose cytomegalovirus status with high specificity and sensitivity. When HLA alleles, especially DR and DQ, strongly co-occurred, attributing TCR associations to individual alleles was difficult. A later analysis reported that several top co-occurrence clusters appeared linked to parvovirus B19, influenza, CMV and Epstein-Barr virus. In an earlier analysis of about 550 of the donors, most TCR beta V segments were observed in productive rearrangements about 87% or about 30% of the time, broadly matching IMGT annotations. According to a later genetic analysis, donors in an Asian-associated ancestry cluster had fewer N-insertions in productive TCRs than the approximately 700-donor mean. In a later analysis, HLA-associated TCR beta chains were found to be more clonally expanded and to have lower generation probabilities than equally common non-associated chains. Most CMV-associated TCR beta chains appeared to be HLA-restricted in a later analysis, and the HLA associations seemed to be driven largely by CMV exposure. In a later analysis, 15,000 to 20,000 TCR beta sequences were associated with specific HLA alleles at a false discovery rate of 0.05. Because some donors lacked HLA typing at each locus, the association tests relied only on the typed subset. The 87-base-pair reads could not distinguish some IMGT-functional V segments, including TRBV6-2 and TRBV6-3, so those segments were excluded. Roughly uniform sequencing depth across donors was assumed in presence/absence analyses, although this assumption may not hold. Because counts were too low, fewer than 20 rarely observed V segments, including chromosome 9 orphons, were excluded from the earlier analysis of about 500 of the donors. The authors suggested that the approach could potentially be generalized to other disease states and immunological phenotypes. In vitro tests confirmed that a few of the cytomegalovirus-associated TCR beta chains recognize cytomegalovirus antigens. The study gave a list of 150 to 200 TCR beta chains associated with cytomegalovirus.

The cohort consisted of some 730 healthy bone marrow donors. Cohort members were all nominally healthy when sampled, although unrecorded immune exposures were likely present. The donor was CMV seronegative and was included in the group of about 350 seronegative cohort members. Each donor provided a peripheral blood sample, and peripheral blood mononuclear cells were used for TCR beta sequencing. The Qiagen DNeasy Blood Extraction Kit was used to extract genomic DNA from the blood cell samples. Library construction relied on the immunoSEQ multiplex PCR assay. A mixture of 60 forward primers for TCR Vbeta segments and 13 reverse primers for TCR Jbeta segments was used in the multiplex PCR. The CDR3 region of rearranged TCR beta genes was amplified from genomic DNA by a multiplex PCR assay. The amplified TCR beta libraries were sequenced on the Illumina HiSeq System as 87-base-pair reads. The original pipeline was this. Across the 666 repertoires, a later analysis counted roughly 84 million unique TCR beta chains, roughly 11 million of which were shared by at least two donors. Raw reads were error-corrected and collapsed into unique sequences by a nearest-neighbor algorithm in which closely related sequences were merged to remove PCR and sequencing errors. To assign V, D and J gene segments, CDR3 sequences were aligned to IMGT reference sequences. For a sequence to be retained, a match of at least six nucleotides was required to both a V gene segment and a J gene segment. Rearrangements were classified as productive when the CDR3 lacked stop codons and remained in frame with V and J, and all other rearrangements were classified as non-productive. CDR3 was defined according to IMGT convention as the region running from the second conserved V-encoded cysteine to the conserved J-encoded phenylalanine. The earlier analysis of about 610 of the donors excluded any sequence lacking an unambiguous match to a single V gene segment. In an earlier analysis of a few hundred of the donors, a V segment was called functional when productive rearrangements were above 56.7%, and segregating when the standard deviation between donors exceeded 5%. A statistical classification framework was built to diagnose cytomegalovirus status from the catalog of TCR beta chain sequences. A later analysis assigned V and J genes by comparing TCR nucleotide sequences with IMGT/GENE-DB human TR gene sequences. A later analysis assigned CDR3 sequences and most-parsimonious VDJ recombination scenarios with the TCRdist pipeline. In a later analysis, each TCR beta chain was defined by its CDR3 amino acid sequence together with its V-gene family, and reads lacking a unique V-gene family were excluded. In a later analysis, nearly 600 highly shared, low-generation-probability nucleotide sequences were removed to address suspected cross-contamination and a sequencing artifact. In a later analysis, a clonal expansion index was calculated for each public chain from normalized within-repertoire ranks of inferred template counts. In a later analysis, generation probabilities were computed with a VDJ recombination model fitted to out-of-frame rearrangements, and the resulting probabilities were checked against IGoR. In a later analysis, hypergeometric tests were used to score TCR-TCR, TCR-HLA and TCR-CMV co-occurrence, with a repertoire-size bias correction applied to TCR pairs. A later analysis estimated false discovery rates by permuting HLA or CMV assignments 20 times. In a later analysis, co-occurring TCRs were grouped using DBSCAN, and TCRdist sequence similarity was added for clustering within HLA-allele-positive subsets. Repertoires with fewer than 30,000 or more than 120,000 public chains were left out of co-occurrence clustering, as were about five repertoires with anomalous nucleotide sharing. TCRdb took over this immuneACCESS table, retaining in-frame rearrangements with V and J assigned. Such tables are incomplete; in checked studies, under half of the missing clones stem from an unresolved V gene, and the remainder is unexplained. V and J calls and clone size come straight from that table; D and trimming were deduced from the DNA. The sample table records some 120,000 clones. The ten largest clones represent about 3.5% of the sample.

From V the trimming removes 2 bases and from J it removes 2 bases, while the gene matches leave 4 bases of the junction unaccounted for. The CDR3 has 15 amino acids, counting the end cysteine and phenylalanine. The CDR3 DNA has 45 bases and is translated from base 1. The germline V gene (reference sequence) yields MNHNY for CDR1 and SVGAGI for CDR2. In the case of this clone: Its antigen target is currently unknown. At the DNA level, this CDR3 is encoded by other sequences in the same sample as well.

The TCR comes from a young man in good health and CMV-seronegative. This chain joins TRBV6-6 to TRBJ2-7; 9 bases in the junction line up with TRBD1. The sequencing sample was made of PBMCs. The bases read TGTGCCAGCAGTTACGGGGGACAGGGAGCCTACGAGCAGTACTTC. It is translated as CASSYGGQGAYEQYF.